Below, one T cell receptor beta chain is given with its context. This entry comes from a study of PD-L1 blockade in urothelial cancer. Whole-study context: Males with bladder-origin urothelial cancer constituted most of the roughly 29 patients. Researchers found blood samples held a median of approximately 150,000 T cells.

Each PCR had synthetic TCR analog templates added to it as a spike-in. The repertoire was sequenced with immunoSEQ multiplex PCR; TCRdb's copy has only in-frame clones and lacks some. The table has about 95,000 clones, around 90% seen once. Trimming cost V 2 bases and J 6 bases, with 11 bases left between them. The CDR3 has 13 residues. Germline V gene data show CDR1 as SGHTA and CDR2 as FQGTGA. The time point is: pretreatment peripheral blood. Patients yielded 1 to 8 samples each, pretreatment and on-treatment. This receptor was taken from a man in his 60s with urothelial cancer. Sequenced material: PBMCs, taken around atezolizumab (anti-PD-L1) treatment. V is TRBV7-3 and J is TRBJ2-7; no reliable D call. The CDR3 here is CASSLEAGFEQYF. The DNA of the CDR3 is TGTGCCAGCAGCTTAGAAGCAGGTTTCGAGCAGTACTTC.